Presented here are 25 T cell receptor beta chains from one specimen sequenced in a study of OX40 agonist ivuxolimab in advanced cancers. The protocol used for the library was the immunoSEQ multiplex PCR assay. TCRdb took this table from immuneACCESS and kept in-frame rearrangements with V and J called. Such tables lack part of the clones; where checked against another copy, unresolved V genes explain under half of the gap, and the rest is unexplained. This sample holds about 6,700 clones; 94% were observed only once. The top ten constitute approximately 10% of the sample. Specimen: CD4+ or CD8+ T cells sorted from blood, collected in a trial of the OX40 agonist ivuxolimab. These receptors were collected from an adult with an advanced solid tumor such as melanoma, head and neck, liver or kidney cancer.

The chain has TRBV28 and TRBJ2-4, with TRBD2 matching over 11 bases. V shed 5 bases and J 7 bases; nucleotides not matched to a gene: 25. The CDR3 consists of 21 residues. Germline V gives CDR1 MDHEN, CDR2 SYDVKM. The CDR3 DNA sequence: TGTGCCAGCAGTGCCGCTGGACAGGGAAACAGAGTAGCGGGAGGGCCGAACATTCAGTACTTC. It is translated as CASSAAGQGNRVAGGPNIQYF. Variable domain in full (rest from reference TRBV28 and TRBJ2-4): DVKVTQSSRYLVKRTGEKVFLECVQDMDHENMFWYRQDPGLGLRLIYFSYDVKMKEKGDIPEGYSVSREKKERFSLILESASTNQTSMYLCASSAAGQGNRVAGGPNIQYFGAGTRLSVL.

The chain joins TRBV28 to TRBJ1-3, with D unclear. The V end was cut by 3 bases, the J end by 0 bases, with 18 bases between. The germline V gene has CDR1 MDHEN and CDR2 SYDVKM. The CDR3 is 18 amino acids. The CDR3 spells CASSFKAPSPNSGNTIYF. The CDR3 DNA is TGTGCCAGCAGTTTTAAAGCCCCCTCCCCTAACTCTGGAAACACCATATATTTT.

The chain uses TRBV28 and TRBJ2-3; 9 bases agree with TRBD2. Germline CDR1 is MDHEN and CDR2 is SYDVKM. With V trimmed by 8 bases and J by 0 bases, 15 bases remained unmatched. The CDR3 is 18 residues long. The CDR3: CASSPSGRRPTSTDTQYF. CDR3 bases: TGTGCCAGCTCTCCCAGCGGGAGGCGTCCCACTAGCACAGATACGCAGTATTTT. Complete variable domain (other parts from reference TRBV28 and TRBJ2-3): DVKVTQSSRYLVKRTGEKVFLECVQDMDHENMFWYRQDPGLGLRLIYFSYDVKMKEKGDIPEGYSVSREKKERFSLILESASTNQTSMYLCASSPSGRRPTSTDTQYFGPGTRLTVL.

The J gene is TRBJ2-5, the V gene TRBV6-1, with D perhaps TRBD1 or TRBD2 (5 bases each). This CDR3 has 12 residues. Trimming cost V 2 bases and J 7 bases, with 8 bases left between them. Germline CDR1 is MNHNS and CDR2 is SASEGT. DNA for the CDR3: TGTGCCAGCAGTGAAACTAGGGGGACCCAGTACTTC. It translates to CASSETRGTQYF.

The chain links TRBV19 to TRBJ1-1, with 7 positions matching TRBD1. CDR1 is LNHDA, CDR2 SQIVND, per germline (reference sequence). V was pared by 9 bases and J by 0 bases, with 4 bases of the junction left unmatched. This CDR3 is built from 13 residues. DNA of the CDR3: TGTGCCAGCTCGGGACAGCTGAACACTGAAGCTTTCTTT. Amino acids: CASSGQLNTEAFF.

V gene TRBV7-3 combines with J gene TRBJ2-1, with D perhaps TRBD2 (6 bases). In germline, CDR1 is SGHTA, CDR2 FQGTGA. The CDR3 is made up of 13 amino acids. V was cut by 5 bases and J by 7 bases, with 12 bases left in between. In nucleotides, the CDR3 is TGTGCCAGCAGCATCCTAGCGAAGAATGAGCAGTTCTTC. Translating gives CASSILAKNEQFF.

The genes are TRBV5-1 and TRBJ1-4; 10 bases agree with TRBD1. The CDR3 runs 17 residues. J was trimmed by 2 bases and V by 4 bases; bases with no gene match: 8. CDR1 SGHRS and CDR2 YFSETQ come from the germline V gene. For the CDR3, the DNA is TGCGCCAGCAGCGACCGGGACAGGGGCTTTACTAATGAAAAACTGTTTTTT. It translates to CASSDRDRGFTNEKLFF.

The rearrangement links TRBV6-6 to TRBJ2-7; D not resolved. This CDR3 has 12 residues. Trimming shortened V by 6 bases and J by 3 bases, and 9 bases separated the two germline ends. Looked up from germline, CDR1 is MNHNY and CDR2 is SVGAGI (reference sequence). CDR3 sequence reads: CASRTQNYEQYF. The CDR3 region has the DNA TGTGCCAGCAGAACGCAGAACTACGAGCAGTACTTC.

In this sample, this clone turned up once. J is TRBJ1-5 and V is TRBV10-3; no clear D. The CDR3 consists of 13 residues. V gave up 0 bases and J gave up 5 bases, with 5 bases separating them. Germline V lookup: CDR1 ENHRY, CDR2 SYGVKD. The CDR3 DNA is TGTGCCATCAGTGAGTCGAGGGATCAGCCCCAGCATTTT. The encoded protein is CAISESRDQPQHF.

The chain uses TRBV5-6 and TRBJ2-7; 9 nucleotides match TRBD2. V shed 0 bases, J shed 11 bases, and the junction held 0 bases outside the gene matches. CDR3 length: 11 residues. CDR1 is SGHDT, CDR2 YYEEEE, per germline. As DNA, the CDR3 is TGTGCCAGCAGCTTGGGCGGGAGGGAGTACTTC. Its translation: CASSLGGREYF.

CDR3: CASSQRTSGFYNEQFF. CDR3 nucleotide sequence: TGCGCCAGCAGCCAGAGGACTAGCGGGTTCTACAATGAGCAGTTCTTC. The chain couples TRBV5-1 to TRBJ2-1; 11 nucleotides line up with TRBD2. The CDR3 is 16 residues long. CDR1 is SGHRS and CDR2 is YFSETQ in the germline V gene. Losses at the gene ends were 4 bases for V and 3 bases for J; bases not matched to a gene: 6.

V usage is TRBV6-5 and J usage is TRBJ2-3; TRBD2 matches at 9 bases. CDR3 size: 15 residues. Trimming removed 2 bases from V and 8 bases from J; junction bases left unmatched: 8. Germline V gene data show CDR1 as MNHEY and CDR2 as SVGAGI. CDR3 region: CASSYLAGGPGTQYF. The DNA for the CDR3 is TGTGCCAGCAGTTACCTGGCGGGAGGGCCTGGTACGCAGTATTTT.

This clone has just one count. The chain combines TRBV11-2 with TRBJ2-7; D unresolved. V lost 0 bases to trimming and J lost 2 bases, with 8 bases between them. Germline V gene sequence: CDR1 SGHAT, CDR2 FQNNGV. This CDR3 has 14 residues. The CDR3 region has the DNA TGTGCCAGCAGCTTAGAGGGCGGTCCCTACGAGCAGTACTTC. It yields the protein CASSLEGGPYEQYF.

The sample holds one count of this clone. CDR3 in amino acids: CASSELGVGQPQHF. The CDR3 bases are TGTGCCAGCAGTGAATTAGGGGTGGGCCAGCCCCAGCATTTT. This chain connects TRBV25-1 to TRBJ1-5, with TRBD1 as a possible D gene (5 bases). Germline CDR1 and CDR2: MGHDK and SYGVNS. This CDR3 has 14 amino acids. Trimming cost V 1 base and J 7 bases, with 11 bases left between them.

The chain carries TRBV10-2 and TRBJ2-7, with TRBD1 identical over 10 bases. The V segment lost 6 bases and the J segment 4 bases; nucleotides outside the gene matches: 6. Germline V lookup: CDR1 WSHSY, CDR2 SAAADI. The CDR3 runs to 14 residues. The chain's CDR3 is CASRIRQGAYEQYF. For the CDR3, the DNA is TGCGCCAGCAGAATCCGACAGGGGGCATACGAGCAGTACTTC.

This clone was seen a handful of times. This chain links TRBV30 with TRBJ2-7, with TRBD2 as a possible D gene (6 bases). V gave up 1 base and J gave up 2 bases, with 21 bases separating them. CDR3 length: 17 residues. In germline, CDR1 is GTSNPN, CDR2 SVGIG (reference sequence). Written as DNA, the CDR3 is TGTGCCTGGAGTGCCGCCCCTCGACTAGGAATGACCTACGAGCAGTACTTC. It specifies CAWSAAPRLGMTYEQYF.

To note about this clone: It is unclear where the CDR3 begins or ends on the DNA, so no DNA is shown, and the CDR3 is as TCRdb lists it. The chain couples TRBV6-1 to TRBJ2-5; TRBD1, as called in the table, went unchecked against the DNA. The CDR3 extends over 15 residues, inclusive of both ends. Germline V gives CDR1 MNHNS, CDR2 SASEGT. CDR3: CASSTSTTGLETQYF.

This clone has only one observation. The chain links TRBV10-3 to TRBJ1-5; D gene uncertain. The V and J ends lost 0 bases and 3 bases respectively, with 9 bases between them. Germline assignment: CDR1 ENHRY and CDR2 SYGVKD. CDR3 length equals 15 residues. The chain's CDR3 is CAISESYSTNQPQHF. The CDR3 bases are TGTGCCATCAGTGAGTCCTACTCGACCAATCAGCCCCAGCATTTT.

The chain employs TRBV11-3 and TRBJ2-1; the D gene is possibly TRBD2 (6 bases). The germline gives CDR1 SGHNT, CDR2 YENEEA. The ends were cut back, 5 bases at V and 13 bases at J, with 18 bases in the middle. CDR3 length: 13 residues. The CDR3 DNA sequence: TGTGCCAGCAGCCCAAAAAGCGGGCTAAGCCAGTTCTTC. As protein: CASSPKSGLSQFF.

The chain combines TRBV4-1 with TRBJ2-1, with 9 bases identical to TRBD1. The CDR3 has 17 residues. CDR1 MGHRA and CDR2 YSYEKL come from the germline V gene. V lost 6 bases to trimming and J lost 9 bases; unmatched junction nucleotides: 18. The CDR3 protein is CASSRTPTGGAISEQFF. The CDR3 DNA is TGCGCCAGCAGTCGAACTCCCACAGGGGGCGCAATCAGTGAGCAGTTCTTC.

The chain employs TRBV20-1 and TRBJ2-7; D not resolved. CDR3 size: 11 residues. V was trimmed by 6 bases and J by 3 bases, leaving 9 bases between them. The germline V gene encodes CDR1 DFQATT and CDR2 SNEGSKA (reference sequence). CDR3 coding DNA: TGCAGTGCCACAATTGGCTACGAGCAGTACTTC. The encoded protein is CSATIGYEQYF.

This clone was counted between two and nine times. The DNA for the CDR3 is TGTGCCAGCAGCCCCGGACAGGGGCCAGGAAACACCATATATTTT. Its protein is CASSPGQGPGNTIYF. The rearrangement uses TRBV11-3 and TRBJ1-3; 9 nucleotides line up with TRBD1. This CDR3 comprises 15 residues. Germline lookup yields CDR1 SGHNT and CDR2 YENEEA. V gave up 5 bases and J gave up 4 bases; unmatched junction bases: 6.

CDR3 residues: CASSLWGSATDTQYF. CDR3 nucleotides: TGTGCCAGCAGTTTATGGGGCAGTGCGACAGATACGCAGTATTTT. The chain recombines TRBV28 with TRBJ2-3; no firm D call. There are 15 residues in the CDR3. The V and J ends lost 0 bases and 3 bases respectively, with 10 bases between them. CDR1 and CDR2 (germline): MDHEN, SYDVKM. Together with reference TRBV28 and TRBJ2-3, the CDR3 gives the full variable domain: DVKVTQSSRYLVKRTGEKVFLECVQDMDHENMFWYRQDPGLGLRLIYFSYDVKMKEKGDIPEGYSVSREKKERFSLILESASTNQTSMYLCASSLWGSATDTQYFGPGTRLTVL.

The V gene is TRBV7-2, the J gene TRBJ2-3, with D possibly matching TRBD2 (5 bases). There are 17 residues in the CDR3. Germline V lookup: CDR1 SGHTA, CDR2 FQGNSA. With 0 bases removed from V and 0 bases from J, the gap between germline ends came to 13 bases. The CDR3 is CASSLAWTRTSTDTQYF. CDR3 DNA sequence: TGTGCCAGCAGCTTAGCGTGGACTCGAACTAGCACAGATACGCAGTATTTT.

This chain connects TRBV5-1 to TRBJ2-5, with 12 positions matching TRBD1. The J call may be mistaken, given a closer DNA end match to TRBJ2-7. The CDR3 is 16 residues long. The germline CDR1 and CDR2 sequences are SGHRS and YFSETQ. CDR3 sequence reads: CASSQNAGTGGDEQYF. The CDR3 coding sequence is TGCGCCAGCAGCCAGAACGCCGGGACAGGGGGCGACGAGCAGTACTTC.